The 20 T cell receptor beta chains reported below all come from one sample, sequenced in a study of cytomegalovirus exposure and HLA in healthy donors. Primers for the PCR totalled 60 Vbeta and 13 Jbeta. Generated by immunoSEQ multiplex PCR, the TCRdb table keeps only in-frame clones and is missing some. The sample yields approximately 170,000 clones, around 74% seen once. The sample taken for sequencing was PBMCs. These receptors came from a female donor in good health and CMV-seronegative.

The CDR3: CASSPPVGRANNEQFF. The CDR3 DNA sequence: TGTGCCAGCAGCCCCCCAGTGGGGAGGGCTAACAATGAGCAGTTCTTC. The rearrangement links TRBV9 to TRBJ2-1; 7 positions agree with TRBD2. This CDR3 has 16 residues. Germline trimming cut 4 bases from V and 5 bases from J; bases unmatched to any gene: 12. The germline V gene encodes CDR1 SGDLS and CDR2 YYNGEE. Based on the CDR3 plus reference TRBV9 and TRBJ2-1, the full variable domain is DSGVTQTPKHLITATGQRVTLRCSPRSGDLSVYWYQQSLDQGLQFLIQYYNGEERAKGNILERFSAQQFPDLHSELNLSSLELGDSALYFCASSPPVGRANNEQFFGPGTRLTVL.

This rearrangement joins TRBV14 to TRBJ2-3; D might be TRBD2 (6 bases). V lost 1 base, J lost 0 bases, and 8 bases lay in between. The germline V gene encodes CDR1 SGHDN and CDR2 FVKESK. The CDR3 is 15 amino acids. The CDR3 region has the DNA TGTGCCAGCAGCCAAGTGGGGACTAGCACAGATACGCAGTATTTT. Its protein product is CASSQVGTSTDTQYF.

The rearrangement joins TRBV7-9 to TRBJ2-5; a possible D gene is TRBD2 (7 bases). V was trimmed by 5 bases and J by 4 bases, leaving 23 bases between them. Germline values: CDR1 SEHNR, CDR2 FQNEAQ (reference sequence). There are 17 residues in the CDR3. The CDR3 spells CASSPTWGGDASETQYF. CDR3 nucleotide sequence: TGTGCCAGCAGCCCAACTTGGGGGGGCGACGCCTCAGAGACCCAGTACTTC. Filled out from reference TRBV7-9 and TRBJ2-5, the complete variable domain reads DTGVSQNPRHKITKRGQNVTFRCDPISEHNRLYWYRQTLGQGPEFLTYFQNEAQLEKSRLLSDRFSAERPKGSFSTLEIQRTEQGDSAMYLCASSPTWGGDASETQYFGPGTRLLVL.

The chain recombines TRBV5-1 with TRBJ1-2; D is perhaps TRBD1 (5 bases). Germline V gives CDR1 SGHRS, CDR2 YFSETQ. The CDR3 spans 13 residues. Between the trimmed V and J ends, which lost 3 bases and 5 bases, there was a span of 11 bases. For the CDR3, the DNA is TGCGCCAGCAGCTCGTCGGGGGGGTATGGCTACACCTTC. Amino acids: CASSSSGGYGYTF.

The chain uses TRBV14 and TRBJ2-3, with D possibly matching TRBD1 (6 bases). CDR1 is SGHDN and CDR2 is FVKESK in the germline V gene. This CDR3 is 15 amino acids long. The V gene lost 0 bases and the J gene lost 10 bases, with 17 bases spanning the gap. CDR3 amino acids: CASSQEVRQDLAQYF. For the CDR3, the DNA is TGTGCCAGCAGCCAAGAAGTTCGACAGGATTTGGCGCAGTATTTT.

This clone has a handful of counts. The chain employs TRBV9 and TRBJ1-1; 10 bases agree with TRBD1. The CDR3 covers 15 residues. CDR1 and CDR2 (germline): SGDLS, YYNGEE. The junction had 8 bases not matched to a gene; V was cut back by 4 bases and J by 5 bases. The CDR3 DNA follows: TGTGCCAGCAGCCCTAGACAGGGGGCTGATACTGAAGCTTTCTTT. It specifies CASSPRQGADTEAFF. The entire variable domain, with the rest obtained from reference TRBV9 and TRBJ1-1, is as follows: DSGVTQTPKHLITATGQRVTLRCSPRSGDLSVYWYQQSLDQGLQFLIQYYNGEERAKGNILERFSAQQFPDLHSELNLSSLELGDSALYFCASSPRQGADTEAFFGQGTRLTVV.

V gene TRBV10-3 combines with J gene TRBJ1-2, with TRBD1 identical over 8 bases. Germline CDR1 ENHRY, CDR2 SYGVKD. The CDR3 runs 14 residues. The junction had 5 bases not matched to a gene; V was cut back by 6 bases and J by 2 bases. CDR3 protein: CAIRGTGENYGYTF. The CDR3 nucleotides read TGTGCCATCAGAGGGACAGGCGAGAACTATGGCTACACCTTC.

This sequence joins TRBV19 and TRBJ2-7, with 8 bases fitting TRBD2. V lost 3 bases, J lost 2 bases, and 6 bases stayed unmatched. The CDR3 has 15 residues. Per the germline V gene, CDR1 is LNHDA and CDR2 is SQIVND (reference sequence). The CDR3, as DNA: TGTGCCAGTAGTATGGTGGCGGGGGGTACCTACGAGCAGTACTTC. This sequence encodes CASSMVAGGTYEQYF.

This chain uses TRBV5-4 with TRBJ2-1, with 9 bases aligning to TRBD2. The germline V gene has CDR1 SGHNT and CDR2 YYREEE (reference sequence). The CDR3 length is 15 residues. V lost 1 base to trimming and J lost 5 bases; unmatched junction nucleotides: 4. CDR3 bases: TGTGCCAGCAGCTTGAGACTAGCGGATCACAATGAGCAGTTCTTC. This encodes CASSLRLADHNEQFF.

The chain is built from TRBV7-3 and TRBJ2-7; 11 positions agree with TRBD2. Germline-derived CDR1 and CDR2 are SGHTA and FQGTGA. This CDR3 is 18 amino acids long. V gave up 5 bases and J gave up 0 bases; unmatched junction bases: 12. In DNA form, the CDR3 reads TGTGCCAGCAGCCCCCGAGGGGCTAGCGGGGGGAGCTCCTACGAGCAGTACTTC. This sequence encodes CASSPRGASGGSSYEQYF.

In its sample, this clone was seen a few times. CDR3 sequence reads: CASSLDGQGIYSGNTIYF. The CDR3 DNA sequence: TGCGCCAGCAGCCTGGATGGACAGGGAATCTACTCTGGAAACACCATATATTTT. The chain carries TRBV5-1 and TRBJ1-3, with 8 bases fitting TRBD1. Germline V gene lookup returns CDR1 SGHRS and CDR2 YFSETQ. This CDR3 is 18 amino acids long. J was trimmed by 0 bases and V by 4 bases; bases with no gene match: 12.

The V gene is TRBV10-2, the J gene TRBJ1-5; the match to TRBD1 covers 9 bases. The V and J ends lost 8 bases and 9 bases, in that order; junction bases with no gene match: 14. Germline lookup yields CDR1 WSHSY and CDR2 SAAADI. CDR3 size: 15 residues. CDR3 DNA: TGCGCCAGCGGACCGGGACAGGGAATAGGTTGGCCCCAGCATTTT. Amino acids: CASGPGQGIGWPQHF.

The chain employs TRBV6-5 and TRBJ2-1, with 9 bases fitting TRBD2. CDR3 length: 15 amino acids. Trimming at V came to 5 bases and at J to 9 bases, leaving 11 bases not matched to a gene. Germline values: CDR1 MNHEY, CDR2 SVGAGI. CDR3 residues: CASSVPGLAGGEQFF. For the CDR3, the DNA is TGTGCCAGCAGTGTACCGGGACTAGCCGGGGGTGAGCAGTTCTTC.

In this sample, this clone turned up a few times. The genes are TRBV19 and TRBJ1-5; unclear D gene. V was shortened by 5 bases and J by 5 bases, with 10 bases between the two germline ends. Germline V lookup: CDR1 LNHDA, CDR2 SQIVND (reference sequence). There are 13 residues in the CDR3. The CDR3 bases are TGTGCCAGTAGTGACCGGGTTGATCAGCCCCAGCATTTT. Residues: CASSDRVDQPQHF. The full variable domain, in which reference TRBV19 and TRBJ1-5 provide the parts outside the CDR3, is DGGITQSPKYLFRKEGQNVTLSCEQNLNHDAMYWYRQDPGQGLRLIYYSQIVNDFQKGDIAEGYSVSREKKESFPLTVTSAQKNPTAFYLCASSDRVDQPQHFGDGTRLSIL.

The table lists this clone with a count of one. The CDR3 spells CASSPLSTSRGGGELFF. Written as DNA, the CDR3 is TGTGCCAGCAGCCCCCTCTCGACTAGCAGGGGAGGCGGGGAGCTGTTTTTT. V is TRBV5-4 and J is TRBJ2-2, with a possible D match to TRBD2 (7 bases). Trimming removed 4 bases at V and 7 bases at J, with 23 bases between. Germline V gene sequence: CDR1 SGHNT, CDR2 YYREEE (reference sequence). This CDR3 has 17 amino acids.

The V call is TRBV27, the J call TRBJ1-3; 10 bases are shared with TRBD1. The CDR3 is made up of 16 amino acids. Looked up from germline, CDR1 is MNHEY and CDR2 is SMNVEV (reference sequence). The V and J ends lost 6 bases and 1 base, in that order; junction bases with no gene match: 6. The CDR3 here is CASSPWDRGSGNTIYF. In DNA form, the CDR3 reads TGTGCCAGCAGCCCTTGGGACAGGGGTTCTGGAAACACCATATATTTT.

CDR3 sequence: CASSYRSEQYF. CDR3 nucleotides: TGTGCCAGCAGTTATCGGAGCGAGCAGTACTTC. V and J are TRBV6-5 and TRBJ2-7; D is ambiguous. Trimming took 3 bases from V and 6 from J, leaving 6 bases between them. Germline V gives CDR1 MNHEY, CDR2 SVGAGI. This CDR3 contains 11 residues.

The chain uses TRBV6-4 and TRBJ2-3; TRBD2 matches at 13 bases. The CDR3 contains 15 residues. Germline V lookup: CDR1 MRHNA, CDR2 SNTAGT. V was pared by 3 bases and J by 6 bases, with 3 bases of the junction left unmatched. The CDR3 loop is CASSETSGGDDTQYF. Here the CDR3 DNA reads TGTGCCAGCAGTGAAACTAGCGGGGGGGACGATACGCAGTATTTT.

In DNA form, the CDR3 reads TGCAGCGTTGATACCGAACAGGGTAAGGCCTATGGCTACACCTTC. This encodes CSVDTEQGKAYGYTF. The V gene is TRBV29-1, the J gene TRBJ1-2, with TRBD1 as a possible D gene (6 bases). The CDR3 is 15 residues long. Germline V gene sequence: CDR1 SQVTM, CDR2 ANQGSEA. The germline V and J ends were trimmed by 3 bases and 4 bases, with 18 bases remaining between them.

The chain employs TRBV4-3 and TRBJ2-4, with D tentatively TRBD2 (5 bases). The CDR3 has 14 amino acids. Per germline, CDR1 LGHNA and CDR2 YSLEER. V was cut by 5 bases and J by 0 bases, with 8 bases left in between. The CDR3 loop reads CASSNGLAKNIQYF. The CDR3 DNA follows: TGCGCCAGCAGCAACGGACTAGCCAAAAACATTCAGTACTTC.